The present T cell receptor beta chain was sequenced within a study of beta chain features in type 1 diabetes. In germline, CDR1 is SEHNR, CDR2 FQNEAQ (reference sequence). The trim removed 6 bases at V and 1 base at J, leaving 14 bases unmatched. The CDR3 totals 19 residues. Study-wide results and caveats: Fewer junction insertions and more nucleotide deletions appeared in type 1 diabetes patients. Researchers caution that PCR might favor shorter templates, equally among patients and controls. Within the patient group, naive, central memory and Treg TCRB repertoires appeared more similar to each other than within healthy donors.

The sequenced template was cDNA made from the entire isolated RNA. Sequencing was performed with immunoSEQ multiplex PCR; in TCRdb, only in-frame clones are kept and a portion is missing. The table records 30,000 to 45,000 clones, 64% of them present only once. As concerns this clone: What it binds is unknown.

Sequenced material: Tregs from blood. The sequence was obtained from a woman younger than 45 in good health. The V call is TRBV7-9, the J call TRBJ2-5, with TRBD2 matching over 13 bases. The CDR3 coding sequence is TGTGCCAGCAGACCTCAGGGAGGACTAGCGGGAGACGCCCAAGAGACCCAGTACTTC. It specifies CASRPQGGLAGDAQETQYF.